This TCR beta chain was found in a study of blood T cell repertoires in COVID-19. Study-level information: The origin of the acute and convalescent COVID-19 samples was the United States, Italy and Spain. Sample material is recorded as cDNA or gDNA derived from T cells, B-cell-depleted T cells, or PBMCs.

Trimming removed 2 bases from V and 4 bases from J, with 10 bases in between. The germline V gene has CDR1 KGHDR and CDR2 SFDVKD. The CDR3 has 14 residues. Original processing notes: Amplification of reference gene primers was used by the study to estimate nucleated cell counts. TCRdb's table, derived via immunoSEQ multiplex PCR, lists solely in-frame clones and lacks some. That table supplies the V and J calls and clone size; D and trimming were determined from the DNA. The sample holds more than 95,000 clones, roughly 88% seen once. Material for sequencing was peripheral blood. This chain uses TRBV24-1 with TRBJ1-2, with D hard to call. The sequence was collected from an elderly woman with acute or convalescent COVID-19. The CDR3: CATSDSSPVYGYTF. In DNA form, the CDR3 reads TGTGCCACCAGTGATTCTTCTCCAGTCTATGGCTACACCTTC.